This TCR beta chain was captured in a study of cytomegalovirus exposure and HLA in healthy donors. Regarding the study as a whole: Through in vitro validation, a few CMV-associated chains were shown to be specific for CMV antigens. Across donors, most TCRs were seen rarely, yet some public ones were widespread.

CDR1 ENHRY and CDR2 SYGVKD come from the germline V gene. The CDR3 length is 11 residues. Trimming left V 6 bases short and J 1 base short, with 3 bases between. This clone appeared a few times. Its antigen is undetermined. Amplification used 60 Vbeta primers and 13 Jbeta primers. Authors' methods: Later, an analysis found 80 million or so unique TCR beta chains, and about 9.9 million of these were shared. Here immunoSEQ multiplex PCR was the method, and the copy in TCRdb shows in-frame clones only, minus some. Clone size and the V and J calls come from that table; the DNA yielded D and trimming. The profile covers some 180,000 clones, with about 85% appearing a single time and around 1.4% taken by the ten largest.

The material sequenced was PBMCs. The source is a girl aged 10-17 years in good health and CMV-seropositive. The chain uses TRBV10-3 and TRBJ2-5; the D is unclear. CDR3 nucleotides: TGTGCCATCAGCATCCAAGAGACCCAGTACTTC. It codes for CAISIQETQYF.